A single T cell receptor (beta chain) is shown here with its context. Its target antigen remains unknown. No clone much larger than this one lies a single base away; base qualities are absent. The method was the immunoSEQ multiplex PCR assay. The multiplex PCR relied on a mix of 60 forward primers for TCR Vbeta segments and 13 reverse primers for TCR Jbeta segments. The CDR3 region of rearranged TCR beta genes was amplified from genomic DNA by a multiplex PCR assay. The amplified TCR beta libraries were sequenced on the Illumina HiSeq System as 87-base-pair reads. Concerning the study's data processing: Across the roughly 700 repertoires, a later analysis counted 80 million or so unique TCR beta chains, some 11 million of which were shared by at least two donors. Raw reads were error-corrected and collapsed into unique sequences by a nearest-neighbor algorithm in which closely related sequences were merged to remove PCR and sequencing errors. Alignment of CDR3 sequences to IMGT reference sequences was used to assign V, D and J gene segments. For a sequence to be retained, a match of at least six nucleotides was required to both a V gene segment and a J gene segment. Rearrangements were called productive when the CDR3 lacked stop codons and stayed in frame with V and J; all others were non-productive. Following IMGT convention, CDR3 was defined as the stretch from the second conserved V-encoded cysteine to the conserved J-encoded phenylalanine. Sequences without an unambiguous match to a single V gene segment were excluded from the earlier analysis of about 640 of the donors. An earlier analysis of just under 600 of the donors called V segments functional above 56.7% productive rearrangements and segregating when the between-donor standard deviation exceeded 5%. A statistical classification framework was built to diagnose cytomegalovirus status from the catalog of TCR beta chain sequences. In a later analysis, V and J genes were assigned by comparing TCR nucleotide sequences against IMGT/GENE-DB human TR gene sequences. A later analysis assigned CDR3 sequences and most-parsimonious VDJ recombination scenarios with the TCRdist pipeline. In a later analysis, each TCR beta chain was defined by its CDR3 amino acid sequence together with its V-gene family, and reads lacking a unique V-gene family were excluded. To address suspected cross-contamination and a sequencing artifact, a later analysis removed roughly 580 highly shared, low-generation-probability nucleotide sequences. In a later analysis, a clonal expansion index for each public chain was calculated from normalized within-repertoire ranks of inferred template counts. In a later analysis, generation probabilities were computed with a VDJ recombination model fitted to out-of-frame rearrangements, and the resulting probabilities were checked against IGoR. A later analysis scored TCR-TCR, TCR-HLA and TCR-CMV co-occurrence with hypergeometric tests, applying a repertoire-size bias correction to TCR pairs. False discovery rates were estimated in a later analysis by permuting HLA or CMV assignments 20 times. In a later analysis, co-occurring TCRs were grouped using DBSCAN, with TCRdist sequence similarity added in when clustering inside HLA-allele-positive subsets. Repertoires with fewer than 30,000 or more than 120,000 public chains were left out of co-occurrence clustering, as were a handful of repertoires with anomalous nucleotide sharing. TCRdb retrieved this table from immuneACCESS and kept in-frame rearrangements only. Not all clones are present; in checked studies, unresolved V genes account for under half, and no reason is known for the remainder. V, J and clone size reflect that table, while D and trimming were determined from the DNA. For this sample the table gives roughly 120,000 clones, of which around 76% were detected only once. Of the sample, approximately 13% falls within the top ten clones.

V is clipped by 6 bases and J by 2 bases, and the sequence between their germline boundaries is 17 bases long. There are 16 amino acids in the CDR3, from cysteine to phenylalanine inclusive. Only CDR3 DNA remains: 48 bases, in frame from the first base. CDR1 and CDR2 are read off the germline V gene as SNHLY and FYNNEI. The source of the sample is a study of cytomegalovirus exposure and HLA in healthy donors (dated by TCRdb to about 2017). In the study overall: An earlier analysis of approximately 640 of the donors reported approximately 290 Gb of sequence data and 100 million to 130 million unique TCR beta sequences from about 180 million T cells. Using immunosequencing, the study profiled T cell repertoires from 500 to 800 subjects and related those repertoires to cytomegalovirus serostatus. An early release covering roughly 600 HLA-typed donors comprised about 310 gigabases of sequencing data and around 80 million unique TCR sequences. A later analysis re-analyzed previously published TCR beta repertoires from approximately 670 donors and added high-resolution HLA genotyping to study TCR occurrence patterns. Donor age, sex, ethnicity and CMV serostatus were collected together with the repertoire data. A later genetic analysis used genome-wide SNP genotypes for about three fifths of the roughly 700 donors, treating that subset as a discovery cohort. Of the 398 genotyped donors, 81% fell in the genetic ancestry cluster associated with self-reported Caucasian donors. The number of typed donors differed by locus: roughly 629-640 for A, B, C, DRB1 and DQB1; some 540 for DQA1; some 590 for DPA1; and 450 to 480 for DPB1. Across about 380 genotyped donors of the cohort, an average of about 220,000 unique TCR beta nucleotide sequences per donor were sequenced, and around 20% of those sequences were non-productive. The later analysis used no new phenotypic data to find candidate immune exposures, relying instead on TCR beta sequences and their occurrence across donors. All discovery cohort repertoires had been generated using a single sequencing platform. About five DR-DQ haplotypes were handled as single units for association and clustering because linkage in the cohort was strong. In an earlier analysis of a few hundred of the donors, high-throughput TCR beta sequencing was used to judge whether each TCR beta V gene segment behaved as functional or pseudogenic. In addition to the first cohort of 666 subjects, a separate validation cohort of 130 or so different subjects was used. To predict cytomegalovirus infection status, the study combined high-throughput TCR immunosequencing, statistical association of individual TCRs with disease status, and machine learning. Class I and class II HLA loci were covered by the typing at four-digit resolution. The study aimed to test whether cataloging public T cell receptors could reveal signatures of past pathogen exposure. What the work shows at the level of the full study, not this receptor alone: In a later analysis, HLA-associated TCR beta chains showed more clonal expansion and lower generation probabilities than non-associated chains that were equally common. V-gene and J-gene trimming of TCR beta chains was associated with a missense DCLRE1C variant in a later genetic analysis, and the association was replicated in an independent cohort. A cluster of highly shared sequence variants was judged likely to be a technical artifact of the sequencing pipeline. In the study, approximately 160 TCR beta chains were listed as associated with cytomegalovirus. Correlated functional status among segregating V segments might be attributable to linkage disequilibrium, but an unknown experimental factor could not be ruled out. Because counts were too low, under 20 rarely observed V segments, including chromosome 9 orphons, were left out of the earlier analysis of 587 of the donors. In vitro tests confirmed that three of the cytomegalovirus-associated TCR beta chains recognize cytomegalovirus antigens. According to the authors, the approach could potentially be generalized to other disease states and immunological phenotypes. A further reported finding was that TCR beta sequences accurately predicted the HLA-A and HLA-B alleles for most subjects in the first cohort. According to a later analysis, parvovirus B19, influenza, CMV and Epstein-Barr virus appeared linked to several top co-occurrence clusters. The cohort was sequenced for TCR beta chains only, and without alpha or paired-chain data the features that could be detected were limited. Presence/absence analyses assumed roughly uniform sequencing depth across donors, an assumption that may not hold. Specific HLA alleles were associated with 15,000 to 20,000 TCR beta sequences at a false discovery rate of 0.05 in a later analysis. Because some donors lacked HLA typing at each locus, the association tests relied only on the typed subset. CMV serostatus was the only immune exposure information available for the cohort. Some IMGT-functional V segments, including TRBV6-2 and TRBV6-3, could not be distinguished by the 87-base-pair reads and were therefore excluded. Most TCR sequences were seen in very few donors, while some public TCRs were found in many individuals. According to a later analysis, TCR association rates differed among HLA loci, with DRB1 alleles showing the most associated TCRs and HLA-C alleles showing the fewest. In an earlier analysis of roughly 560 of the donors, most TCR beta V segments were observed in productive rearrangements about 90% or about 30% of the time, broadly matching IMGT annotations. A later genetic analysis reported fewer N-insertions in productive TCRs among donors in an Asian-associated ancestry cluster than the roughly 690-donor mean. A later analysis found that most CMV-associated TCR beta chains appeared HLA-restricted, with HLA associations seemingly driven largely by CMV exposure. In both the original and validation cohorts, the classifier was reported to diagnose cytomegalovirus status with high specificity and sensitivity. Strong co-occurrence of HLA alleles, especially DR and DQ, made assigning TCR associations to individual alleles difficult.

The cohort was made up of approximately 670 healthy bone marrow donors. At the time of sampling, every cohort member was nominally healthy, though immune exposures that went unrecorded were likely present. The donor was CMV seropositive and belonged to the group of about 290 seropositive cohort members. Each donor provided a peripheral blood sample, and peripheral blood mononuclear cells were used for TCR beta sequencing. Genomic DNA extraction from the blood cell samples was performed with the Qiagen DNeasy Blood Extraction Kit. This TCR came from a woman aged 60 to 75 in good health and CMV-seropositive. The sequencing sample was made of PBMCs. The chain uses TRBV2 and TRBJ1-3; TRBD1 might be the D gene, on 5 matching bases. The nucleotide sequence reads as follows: TGTGCCAGCAGGGATGGACACCGACTCACTGGAAACACCATATATTTT. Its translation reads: CASRDGHRLTGNTIYF.